The 12 T cell receptor beta chains reported below all come from one sample, sequenced in a study of shared clonotypes between healthy human individuals. CD45RO-negative, CCR7-positively selected cells formed the naive CD8 fraction, excluding terminally differentiated effector memory CD45RA+ cells. Measured with immunoSEQ multiplex PCR; TCRdb has only the in-frame clones, and not every one. The table includes about 700,000 clones, about 90% detected once. Specimen: naive CD8+ T cells sorted from blood. These TCRs come from a man between 25 and 39 years old in good health.

The chain couples TRBV4-3 to TRBJ2-1; 10 bases are a match to TRBD2. CDR3 length equals 15 residues. Germline CDR1 and CDR2: LGHNA and YSLEER. The ends lost 2 bases at V and 7 bases at J; junction bases unmatched: 5. CDR3 bases: TGCGCCAGCAGCCAACTAGCGGGAGTATTAAATGAGCAGTTCTTC. It specifies CASSQLAGVLNEQFF.

This chain links TRBV27 with TRBJ1-2; the D gene is possibly TRBD1 (6 bases). This CDR3 is 13 amino acids long. The germline gives CDR1 MNHEY, CDR2 SMNVEV (reference sequence). Deletions cut 4 bases from V and 6 bases from J, with 12 bases between. The CDR3 is CASSSSRGHGYTF. The CDR3 DNA sequence: TGTGCCAGCAGTTCTTCCAGGGGACATGGCTACACCTTC.

The chain joins TRBV27 to TRBJ2-5, with D hard to call. The ends were cut back, 2 bases at V and 0 bases at J, with 4 bases in the middle. Germline values: CDR1 MNHEY, CDR2 SMNVEV (reference sequence). The CDR3 has 13 amino acids. The CDR3 loop reads CASSLVYQETQYF. CDR3 sequence (DNA): TGTGCCAGCAGTTTAGTGTACCAAGAGACCCAGTACTTC.

CDR3 loop: CASRAASGYNEQFF. The CDR3 DNA follows: TGCGCCAGCAGGGCGGCTAGCGGCTATAATGAGCAGTTCTTC. The genes are TRBV10-2 and TRBJ2-1; 7 nucleotides line up with TRBD2. CDR1 is WSHSY, CDR2 SAAADI, per germline. The CDR3 runs 14 residues. V gave up 6 bases and J gave up 7 bases; unmatched junction bases: 9.

This chain connects TRBV7-3 to TRBJ1-3; D might be TRBD1 (6 bases). The CDR3 loop spans 16 amino acids. Germline CDR1 and CDR2: SGHTA and FQGTGA. V shed 3 bases and J shed 3 bases, with 15 bases lying between them. The CDR3 nucleotides read TGTGCCAGCAGCTTCATCACAGGGACTGATGGAAACACCATATATTTT. Translated: CASSFITGTDGNTIYF.

CDR3 DNA sequence: TGTGCCAGCAGTGAACAGGGGGAGTTCTATGGCTACACCTTC. Its protein is CASSEQGEFYGYTF. The chain joins TRBV2 to TRBJ1-2; TRBD1 agrees at 7 bases. V gave up 2 bases and J gave up 4 bases; unmatched junction bases: 4. Per germline, CDR1 SNHLY and CDR2 FYNNEI. The CDR3 spans 14 residues. The whole variable domain, remainder taken from reference TRBV2 and TRBJ1-2, is EPEVTQTPSHQVTQMGQEVILRCVPISNHLYFYWYRQILGQKVEFLVSFYNNEISEKSEIFDDQFSVERPDGSNFTLKIRSTKLEDSAMYFCASSEQGEFYGYTFGSGTRLTVV.

The V gene is TRBV6-1, the J gene TRBJ2-7; 8 nucleotides agree with TRBD2. Germline V gives CDR1 MNHNS, CDR2 SASEGT. The CDR3 contains 15 residues. The ends lost 1 base at V and 3 bases at J; junction bases unmatched: 5. The CDR3 is CASSEDTSGIYEQYF. The CDR3 DNA reads TGTGCCAGCAGTGAAGATACTAGCGGAATCTACGAGCAGTACTTC.

The chain carries TRBV7-2 and TRBJ2-1, with D uncertain. Trimming took off 6 bases at V and 0 bases at J, with 15 bases between the two ends. The V gene's germline CDR1 is SGHTA and CDR2 FQGNSA. The CDR3 length is 16 residues. CDR3 in amino acids: CASSLRLHSSYNEQFF. The CDR3 nucleotides read TGTGCCAGCAGTTTGAGACTGCACAGCTCCTACAATGAGCAGTTCTTC.

With regard to this clone: Possible read error: a much larger clone is one base away. Other DNA variants within this sample encode the same CDR3. V gene TRBV4-1 combines with J gene TRBJ2-1; the match to TRBD2 covers 7 bases. This CDR3 is 16 amino acids long. CDR1 and CDR2 from the germline V gene are MGHRA and YSYEKL. V lost 3 bases and J lost 4; bases outside the gene matches: 9. The CDR3 DNA sequence: TGCGCCAGCAGCCACAGGACTAGTGGTAGTTACAATGAGCAGTTCTTC. Protein sequence: CASSHRTSGSYNEQFF.

The chain carries TRBV7-2 and TRBJ2-2, with 7 bases identical to TRBD2. Germline trimming cut 4 bases from V and 4 bases from J; bases unmatched to any gene: 6. There are 15 residues in the CDR3. Germline V CDR1 and CDR2: SGHTA, FQGNSA. CDR3 residues: CASSSLGGSTGELFF. The CDR3 nucleotides read TGTGCCAGCAGCTCCCTCGGCGGGAGCACCGGGGAGCTGTTTTTT.

This sequence joins TRBV7-8 and TRBJ2-3; 14 bases agree with TRBD2. V lost 0 bases and J lost 3; bases outside the gene matches: 5. The CDR3 length is 18 residues. Germline lookup yields CDR1 SGHVS and CDR2 FQNEAQ. In DNA, the CDR3 is TGTGCCAGCAGCTTAGCACCCGGGACTAGCGGGAGAACAGATACGCAGTATTTT. Protein sequence: CASSLAPGTSGRTDTQYF. Drawing the rest from reference TRBV7-8 and TRBJ2-3, the complete variable domain is GAGVSQSPRYKVAKRGQDVALRCDPISGHVSLFWYQQALGQGPEFLTYFQNEAQLDKSGLPSDRFFAERPEGSVSTLKIQRTQQEDSAVYLCASSLAPGTSGRTDTQYFGPGTRLTVL.

The chain joins TRBV5-1 to TRBJ2-5; 10 nucleotides line up with TRBD1. V was pared by 4 bases and J by 5 bases, with 2 bases of the junction left unmatched. Germline-derived CDR1 and CDR2 are SGHRS and YFSETQ. This CDR3 spans 13 amino acids. CDR3 amino acids: CASSDRGRETQYF. As DNA, the CDR3 is TGCGCCAGCAGCGACAGGGGGCGGGAGACCCAGTACTTC.